This paragraph reports one T cell receptor (beta chain). Assay used: immunoSEQ multiplex PCR; TCRdb lists only in-frame clones, some missing. This sample has about 200,000 clones, with around 89% found just once. Germline V lookup: CDR1 SEHNR, CDR2 FQNEAQ (reference sequence). The CDR3 has 13 residues. With 6 bases clipped from V and 5 bases from J, the junction kept 6 bases outside the gene matches. The data belong to a study of blood T cell repertoires in COVID-19. The chain couples TRBV7-9 to TRBJ2-5, with 7 bases matching TRBD2. Sequenced material: peripheral blood. This receptor was identified in a woman between 35 and 50 years old with acute or convalescent COVID-19. CDR3 bases: TGTGCCAGCAGGAGTGGGGGGGACGAGACCCAGTACTTC. Protein sequence: CASRSGGDETQYF.